This T cell receptor beta chain came from a study of CD8 T cells in ankylosing spondylitis. The CDR3 loop spans 14 amino acids. Germline-derived CDR1 and CDR2 are SNHLY and FYNNEI. The J segment lost 4 bases and the V segment lost 9 bases, leaving 7 bases of the junction unmatched. Quantitative 5'-RACE with molecular barcodes produced the TCR beta libraries. TCRdb reprocessed the 5' RACE reads via MiXCR and lists one record per CDR3 protein. The sample lists about 140,000 distinct CDR3 sequences; roughly 7.7% were seen once. A word on this clonotype: Its antigen is unidentified.

General study findings and limits: What appeared characteristic of ankylosing spondylitis blood was a TCR beta motif of fewer than ten highly homologous variants. Significantly higher representation of disease-linked clones was reported for matched ankylosing spondylitis synovial fluid. Some motif variants had been reported before (in reactive arthritis synovial fluid and blood).

The sequenced sample consisted of synovial fluid, either unsorted or a sorted T cell fraction (not recorded which). The chain is built from TRBV2 and TRBJ2-3, with 10 bases aligning to TRBD2. This TCR derives from a male donor with ankylosing spondylitis. The CDR3 reads CASRGGTSADTQYF. CDR3 bases: TGTGCCAGTCGGGGGGGGACTAGCGCAGATACGCAGTATTTT. Full variable domain (outside the CDR3, taken from reference TRBV2 and TRBJ2-3): EPEVTQTPSHQVTQMGQEVILRCVPISNHLYFYWYRQILGQKVEFLVSFYNNEISEKSEIFDDQFSVERPDGSNFTLKIRSTKLEDSAMYFCASRGGTSADTQYFGPGTRLTVL.